The 8 T cell receptor beta chains reported below all come from one sample, sequenced in a study of early T cells in non-severe SARS-CoV-2 infection. TCRdb ran MiXCR on the 5' RACE reads and lists one entry per CDR3 protein. The profile shows roughly 23,000 distinct CDR3 sequences, around 5.8% of them singletons. The specimen comprised whole blood, sampled at baseline. The source is an adult who was a healthcare worker with PCR-confirmed SARS-CoV-2 infection or an uninfected control (not recorded which).

The rearrangement joins TRBV24-1 to TRBJ1-2; 7 positions match TRBD1. The CDR3 totals 17 residues. V gave up 2 bases and J gave up 1 base; unmatched junction bases: 9. CDR1 and CDR2 from the germline V gene are KGHDR and SFDVKD. The CDR3 DNA sequence: TGTGCCACCAGTGATTCGACAGGGTTTGGGGTTAACTATGGCTACACCTTC. Its translation: CATSDSTGFGVNYGYTF.

The CDR3 DNA reads TGCGCCAGCAGTGAGTCGAGCAGGGGAACGCACAATTCACCCCTCCACTTT. Its translation: CASSESSRGTHNSPLHF. The rearrangement uses TRBV10-2 and TRBJ1-6; possibly TRBD1 for D (6 bases). Trimming removed 0 bases from V and 7 bases from J, with 16 bases in between. CDR1 and CDR2 (germline): WSHSY, SAAADI. The CDR3 extends over 17 amino acids.

This clonotype showed up many times. V and J are TRBV7-3 and TRBJ2-1, with D tentatively TRBD2 (6 bases). This CDR3 comprises 15 residues. The germline CDR1 and CDR2 sequences are SGHTA and FQGTGA. Trimming left V 0 bases short and J 7 bases short, with 13 bases between. DNA for the CDR3: TGTGCCAGCAGCTTAACAACTAGCACCGGGAATGAGCAGTTCTTC. This gives the protein CASSLTTSTGNEQFF.

This clonotype was seen ten or more times. This chain joins TRBV6-2 or TRBV6-3 and TRBJ2-1; 10 nucleotides match TRBD1. The germline CDR1 and CDR2 sequences are MNHEY and SVGEGT. V lost 0 bases and J lost 3; bases outside the gene matches: 5. CDR3 length: 17 amino acids. DNA of the CDR3: TGTGCCAGCAGTTACTCGAGGGACAGGGGCTTCTACAATGAGCAGTTCTTC. Its protein is CASSYSRDRGFYNEQFF.

The rearrangement links TRBV29-1 to TRBJ1-1; unclear D gene. The CDR3 runs to 12 residues. Germline V lookup: CDR1 SQVTM, CDR2 ANQGSEA. V was shortened by 7 bases and J by 4 bases, with 13 bases between the two germline ends. CDR3 sequence reads: CSGAGVSTEAFF. CDR3 sequence (DNA): TGCAGCGGGGCGGGTGTCAGCACTGAAGCTTTCTTT.

The chain carries TRBV4-3 and TRBJ2-3; D is possibly TRBD2 (5 bases). With 0 bases removed from V and 4 bases from J, the gap between germline ends came to 26 bases. Per the germline V gene, CDR1 is LGHNA and CDR2 is YSLEER. The CDR3 length is 20 residues. CDR3 coding DNA: TGCGCCAGCAGCCAAGATGCCCACGACTACCAGGCGCGTGACCCAGATACGCAGTATTTT. It specifies CASSQDAHDYQARDPDTQYF.

The rearrangement links TRBV11-3 to TRBJ2-1, with TRBD1 identical over 8 bases. V dropped 1 base and J dropped 9; count of bases not matched to a gene: 2. Per germline, CDR1 SGHNT and CDR2 YENEEA. The CDR3 sequence is 13 residues long. CDR3 DNA sequence: TGTGCCAGCAGCTTAGGACAGGGGATTGAGCAGTTCTTC. Translation gives CASSLGQGIEQFF.

This clonotype was counted ten times or more. The rearrangement links TRBV15 to TRBJ2-5; a possible D gene is TRBD1 (6 bases). V was clipped by 0 bases and J by 5 bases, with 13 bases between them. CDR1 is LNHNV and CDR2 is YYDKDF in the germline V gene (reference sequence). This CDR3 comprises 15 residues. The CDR3 DNA reads as TGTGCCACCAGCAGAGATGATGGGGGCCGGGAGACCCAGTACTTC. Translation: CATSRDDGGRETQYF.